One sample yielded the 29 T cell receptor beta chains listed below, sequenced in a study of T cell changes during pregnancy in multiple sclerosis. Using immunoSEQ multiplex PCR, the repertoire was profiled, and TCRdb retains in-frame clones only, with some absent. Seen here are roughly 51,000 clones, roughly 90% observed once, and the top ten hold more than 0.15%. The specimen comprised CD4+ T cells from peripheral blood mononuclear cells, sampled after pregnancy. Receptors were obtained from a female donor in good health, enrolled as a control in a pregnancy study.

The chain uses TRBV11-2 and TRBJ2-6; D possibly corresponds to TRBD1 (6 bases). The germline V and J ends were trimmed by 5 bases and 2 bases, with 10 bases remaining between them. CDR1 and CDR2 (germline): SGHAT, FQNNGV. There are 15 residues in the CDR3. CDR3 protein: CASSPDSTGANVLTF. DNA for the CDR3: TGTGCCAGCAGCCCGGACAGCACTGGGGCCAACGTCCTGACTTTC.

The V call is TRBV5-1, the J call TRBJ1-4; TRBD1 might be the D (5 bases). This CDR3 region has 15 residues. Trimming removed 4 bases at V and 4 bases at J, with 14 bases between. Per germline, CDR1 SGHRS and CDR2 YFSETQ. The CDR3 DNA sequence: TGCGCCAGCAGCCAAGGACATCGGGTTAATGAAAAACTGTTTTTT. Its protein product is CASSQGHRVNEKLFF. The variable domain in full, with the rest retrieved from reference TRBV5-1 and TRBJ1-4, is KAGVTQTPRYLIKTRGQQVTLSCSPISGHRSVSWYQQTPGQGLQFLFEYFSETQRNKGNFPGRFSGRQFSNSRSEMNVSTLELGDSALYLCASSQGHRVNEKLFFGSGTQLSVL.

The chain recombines TRBV19 with TRBJ1-2; 7 bases align to TRBD1. This CDR3 is 14 amino acids long. Germline lookup yields CDR1 LNHDA and CDR2 SQIVND (reference sequence). J lost 4 bases, V lost 5 bases, and 7 bases had no gene match. CDR3 bases: TGTGCCAGTAGTGAAAGGGGGCCGGGCTATGGCTACACCTTC. Its protein product is CASSERGPGYGYTF.

The chain joins TRBV30 to TRBJ1-2; the D is unclear. Trimming stripped 0 bases from V and 8 bases from J, with 16 bases between. There are 14 residues in the CDR3. Germline CDR1 reads GTSNPN; CDR2 reads SVGIG (reference sequence). CDR3 in amino acids: CAWSVLGFSGGYTF. As DNA, the CDR3 is TGTGCCTGGAGTGTACTTGGGTTCTCGGGAGGCTACACCTTC.

CDR3 protein: CASSLGGAGTDTQYF. DNA of the CDR3: TGTGCCAGCAGCCTCGGAGGGGCGGGCACAGATACGCAGTATTTT. The J gene is TRBJ2-3, the V gene TRBV6-5; TRBD2 might be the D (6 bases). The CDR3 spans 15 residues. Trimming took 6 bases from V and 1 from J, leaving 14 bases between them. Germline V lookup: CDR1 MNHEY, CDR2 SVGAGI.

The rearrangement uses TRBV18 and TRBJ1-6; D is undetermined. Germline-derived CDR1 and CDR2 are KGHSH and LQKENI. V was trimmed by 1 base and J by 8 bases, leaving 12 bases between them. The CDR3 is 15 amino acids. The chain's CDR3 is CASSPLVRTDSPLHF. CDR3 coding DNA: TGTGCCAGCTCACCACTCGTTCGTACGGATTCACCCCTCCACTTT.

This chain uses TRBV27 with TRBJ2-3; 7 bases line up with TRBD1. V gave up 6 bases and J gave up 2 bases; unmatched junction bases: 5. CDR3 length equals 14 residues. The germline CDR1 and CDR2 sequences are MNHEY and SMNVEV (reference sequence). The CDR3 coding sequence is TGTGCCAGCAGAGACAGGGCTGTCACAGATACGCAGTATTTT. Translation gives CASRDRAVTDTQYF.

As DNA, the CDR3 is TGTGCTAGTGGTTTGCCTGCCGGGACAATGAACACTGAAGCTTTCTTT. Translating it yields CASGLPAGTMNTEAFF. The chain couples TRBV12-5 to TRBJ1-1, with D perhaps TRBD1 (6 bases). The CDR3 covers 16 residues. Germline values: CDR1 LGHNT, CDR2 FRNRAP. V lost 2 bases to trimming and J lost 0 bases, with 13 bases between them.

The rearrangement uses TRBV7-2 and TRBJ2-5; D perhaps matches TRBD1 (6 bases). This CDR3 region has 14 residues. Deletions cut 7 bases from V and 4 bases from J, with 16 bases between. The germline CDR1 and CDR2 sequences are SGHTA and FQGNSA. The CDR3, as DNA: TGTGCCAGCATGCCACCAGGGGTGAGAGAGACCCAGTACTTC. It is translated as CASMPPGVRETQYF.

The rearrangement uses TRBV18 and TRBJ2-7; TRBD2 is a possible D gene (7 bases). The length of the CDR3 is 15 residues. Germline-derived CDR1 and CDR2 are KGHSH and LQKENI. Trimming removed 3 bases at V and 0 bases at J, with 12 bases between. CDR3 in amino acids: CASSPGGDTSYEQYF. The DNA of the CDR3 is TGTGCCAGCTCACCGGGGGGGGACACCTCCTACGAGCAGTACTTC.

V usage is TRBV7-9 and J usage is TRBJ2-5, with TRBD2 matching 7 bases. This CDR3 spans 14 amino acids. J gave up 1 base and V 2 bases, and 1 base lay outside the gene matches. Germline V gene lookup returns CDR1 SEHNR and CDR2 FQNEAQ (reference sequence). CDR3 loop: CASSLRTSQETQYF. The CDR3, as DNA: TGTGCCAGCAGCTTAAGGACTAGCCAAGAGACCCAGTACTTC.

J is TRBJ1-1 and V is TRBV28, with TRBD1 matching over 7 bases. V was clipped by 4 bases and J by 0 bases; unmatched bases: 2. Germline-derived CDR1 and CDR2 are MDHEN and SYDVKM. The CDR3 is 14 amino acids. Here the CDR3 reads CASSSGTVNTEAFF. The CDR3 DNA reads TGTGCCAGCAGTTCCGGGACAGTGAACACTGAAGCTTTCTTT.

This chain joins TRBV19 and TRBJ1-1, with TRBD1 as a possible D gene (5 bases). V was cut by 10 bases and J by 1 base, with 22 bases left in between. Per germline, CDR1 LNHDA and CDR2 SQIVND (reference sequence). The CDR3 is made up of 16 amino acids. DNA for the CDR3: TGTGCCACCAGAAGGGGAGGTTGGGAAACGAACACTGAAGCTTTCTTT. Its translation: CATRRGGWETNTEAFF.

The rearrangement uses TRBV5-5 and TRBJ1-4, with a tentative D call TRBD1 (5 bases). CDR3 length equals 14 residues. V dropped 4 bases and J dropped 3 bases, with 10 bases sitting between them. CDR1 SGHKS and CDR2 YYEKEE come from the germline V gene (reference sequence). CDR3 sequence reads: CASSADRPNEKLFF. The CDR3 DNA reads as TGTGCCAGCAGCGCTGACAGACCTAATGAAAAACTGTTTTTT.

The chain carries TRBV6-5 and TRBJ2-4; 8 bases agree with TRBD1. Looked up from germline, CDR1 is MNHEY and CDR2 is SVGAGI. The length of the CDR3 is 12 residues. Trimming removed 7 bases from V and 11 bases from J; junction bases left unmatched: 7. The CDR3: CASNNRGSVQYF. The CDR3 coding sequence is TGTGCCAGCAACAACAGGGGGTCGGTTCAGTACTTC.

The chain recombines TRBV6-5 with TRBJ1-6; D unresolved. Germline assignment: CDR1 MNHEY and CDR2 SVGAGI. The V end was cut by 6 bases, the J end by 6 bases, with 15 bases between. The CDR3 loop spans 15 amino acids. CDR3 protein: CASRSGLSLNSPLHF. The CDR3 DNA reads as TGTGCCAGCAGGAGCGGACTCTCCCTTAATTCACCCCTCCACTTT.

The chain recombines TRBV7-2 with TRBJ2-7; 10 bases match TRBD2. Trimming removed 0 bases from V and 2 bases from J; junction bases left unmatched: 10. The CDR3 has 18 amino acids. Germline lookup yields CDR1 SGHTA and CDR2 FQGNSA. CDR3 in amino acids: CASSLAHGHSGGAYEQYF. The CDR3 bases are TGTGCCAGCAGCTTAGCGCACGGCCACAGCGGGGGGGCCTACGAGCAGTACTTC. Using reference TRBV7-2 and TRBJ2-7 for the parts outside the CDR3, the full variable domain is GAGVSQSPSNKVTEKGKDVELRCDPISGHTALYWYRQSLGQGLEFLIYFQGNSAPDKSGLPSDRFSAERTGGSVSTLTIQRTQQEDSAVYLCASSLAHGHSGGAYEQYFGPGTRLTVT.

The V gene is TRBV18, the J gene TRBJ2-7, with 9 positions matching TRBD1. Trimming cost V 6 bases and J 4 bases; bases outside gene matches: 7. CDR1 and CDR2 from the germline V gene are KGHSH and LQKENI. The CDR3 has 14 amino acids. The CDR3 coding sequence is TGTGCCAGCTCCCTCGAGGGACAGGGATACGAGCAGTACTTC. Translated: CASSLEGQGYEQYF.

The chain is built from TRBV4-2 and TRBJ1-3; possibly TRBD1 for D (6 bases). This CDR3 has 14 residues. Germline CDR1 LGHNA, CDR2 YNFKEQ. Between the trimmed V and J ends, which lost 6 bases and 4 bases, there was a span of 13 bases. CDR3 nucleotide sequence: TGTGCCAGCAGATCGCAGGGGAACGGAAACACCATATATTTT. Its protein is CASRSQGNGNTIYF.

The chain is built from TRBV30 and TRBJ2-7, with TRBD2 as a possible D gene (6 bases). Germline V gene sequence: CDR1 GTSNPN, CDR2 SVGIG (reference sequence). Trimming took off 2 bases at V and 11 bases at J, with 10 bases between the two ends. CDR3 length: 10 residues. CDR3 in DNA: TGTGCCTGGAGTCGACTAGAGAAGTACTTC. Its protein is CAWSRLEKYF.

This clone has only one observation. The CDR3 DNA follows: TGCGCCAGCAGCCAAGATGTACTTCGACCGCGGCTGACGGGGAGGGACAATTCACCCCTCCACTTT. Its translation is CASSQDVLRPRLTGRDNSPLHF. The chain couples TRBV4-3 to TRBJ1-6, with a weak D call TRBD1 (5 bases). CDR3 length: 22 amino acids. V was shortened by 0 bases and J by 7 bases, with 31 bases between the two germline ends. Germline loops: CDR1 LGHNA, CDR2 YSLEER.

V gene TRBV19 combines with J gene TRBJ1-1, with TRBD1 matching over 9 bases. This CDR3 region has 14 residues. V shed 7 bases, J shed 2 bases, and the junction held 5 bases outside the gene matches. Germline V gene data show CDR1 as LNHDA and CDR2 as SQIVND (reference sequence). The CDR3 spells CASTRGQGNTEAFF. CDR3 sequence (DNA): TGTGCCAGTACCCGGGGACAGGGAAACACTGAAGCTTTCTTT.

The V call is TRBV7-2, the J call TRBJ2-7; TRBD2 agrees at 12 bases. Trimming cost V 5 bases and J 7 bases; bases outside gene matches: 15. Germline lookup yields CDR1 SGHTA and CDR2 FQGNSA. The CDR3 contains 17 residues. CDR3 loop: CASSPRRPSGGAREQYF. The CDR3 nucleotides are TGTGCCAGCAGCCCCCGGAGGCCTAGCGGGGGGGCTAGGGAGCAGTACTTC. Complete variable domain (other parts from reference TRBV7-2 and TRBJ2-7): GAGVSQSPSNKVTEKGKDVELRCDPISGHTALYWYRQSLGQGLEFLIYFQGNSAPDKSGLPSDRFSAERTGGSVSTLTIQRTQQEDSAVYLCASSPRRPSGGAREQYFGPGTRLTVT.

The chain recombines TRBV5-1 with TRBJ1-6; 10 bases are shared with TRBD1. This CDR3 region has 15 residues. With 2 bases clipped from V and 6 bases from J, the junction kept 2 bases outside the gene matches. Germline lookup yields CDR1 SGHRS and CDR2 YFSETQ. The DNA for the CDR3 is TGCGCCAGCAGCTTAAGGGACAGGGGTAATTCACCCCTCCACTTT. It yields the protein CASSLRDRGNSPLHF.

CDR3 sequence (DNA): TGTGCCAGCAGTTACGCCACCGGGCTCGGGAGGGGAGCTTTCTTT. Protein: CASSYATGLGRGAFF. V is TRBV6-5 and J is TRBJ1-1, with TRBD1 as a possible D gene (5 bases). CDR1 is MNHEY and CDR2 is SVGAGI in the germline V gene. V shed 2 bases and J shed 10 bases, with 20 bases lying between them. The CDR3 contains 15 residues.

The genes are TRBV19 and TRBJ1-2, with D perhaps matching TRBD1 (5 bases). V was trimmed by 2 bases and J by 4 bases, leaving 14 bases between them. The CDR3 covers 15 residues. Per the germline V gene, CDR1 is LNHDA and CDR2 is SQIVND (reference sequence). In DNA, the CDR3 is TGTGCCAGTAGTATACGCAGGGAGGTTCCCTATGGCTACACCTTC. It specifies CASSIRREVPYGYTF.

J is TRBJ1-1 and V is TRBV20-1, with 8 bases fitting TRBD1. Germline V lookup: CDR1 DFQATT, CDR2 SNEGSKA (reference sequence). CDR3 length equals 11 residues. Germline trimming cut 6 bases from V and 9 bases from J; bases unmatched to any gene: 6. CDR3 nucleotides: TGCAGTGCCCCCGACAGGGGTAAAGCTTTCTTT. Its translation is CSAPDRGKAFF.

This clone was counted a single time. J is TRBJ1-5 and V is TRBV6-1; D might be TRBD1 (5 bases). CDR1 MNHNS and CDR2 SASEGT come from the germline V gene. This CDR3 spans 14 amino acids. V was pared by 3 bases and J by 7 bases, with 13 bases between. The CDR3 DNA is TGTGCCAGCAGTGAGGGGCAGGGAAGACAGCCCCAGCATTTT. This gives the protein CASSEGQGRQPQHF.

The V and J genes are TRBV4-3 and TRBJ2-2; D gene unclear. The germline V gene encodes CDR1 LGHNA and CDR2 YSLEER. Between the trimmed V and J ends, which lost 5 bases and 6 bases, there was a span of 13 bases. The CDR3 spans 14 residues. DNA of the CDR3: TGCGCCAGCAGCAAAAGCTCGGTTCCCGGGGAGCTGTTTTTT. Translated: CASSKSSVPGELFF.